This TCR beta chain comes out of a study of beta chain features in type 1 diabetes. Study-level points and caveats: Type 1 diabetes patients had VDJ junctions that carried fewer insertions and more deletions. In every one of the four CD4+ subsets, TCRB CDR3s were moderately but significantly shorter in Type 1 diabetes patients. Naive, central memory and Treg TCRB repertoires appeared more alike in patients than in healthy donors. The study left unresolved whether HLA type influences TCRB rearrangement.

Reverse transcribing all isolated RNA meant expressed TCRB transcripts were sequenced. The table came from immunoSEQ multiplex PCR; TCRdb's copy has only in-frame clones and leaves some out. The data contain more than 300,000 clones, 9.6% of them singletons. Trimming took 6 bases from V and 7 from J; bases not matched to a gene: 8. Per germline, CDR1 KGHSH and CDR2 LQKENI. The length of the CDR3 is 14 residues. Markers CD45RO/CCR7/CD25/CD127/CD95/CD27 served to sort CD4+ naive, central memory, regulatory and stem cell-like memory cells. As for this clone: Its target is not known.

The chain combines TRBV18 with TRBJ2-3; 9 nucleotides align to TRBD2. Sequences were obtained from central memory CD4+ T cells from blood. This TCR derives from a man between 25 and 39 years old with type 1 diabetes. The CDR3 reads CASSHSSGIHTQYF. The CDR3 region has the DNA TGTGCCAGCTCCCACTCTAGCGGGATACATACGCAGTATTTT.